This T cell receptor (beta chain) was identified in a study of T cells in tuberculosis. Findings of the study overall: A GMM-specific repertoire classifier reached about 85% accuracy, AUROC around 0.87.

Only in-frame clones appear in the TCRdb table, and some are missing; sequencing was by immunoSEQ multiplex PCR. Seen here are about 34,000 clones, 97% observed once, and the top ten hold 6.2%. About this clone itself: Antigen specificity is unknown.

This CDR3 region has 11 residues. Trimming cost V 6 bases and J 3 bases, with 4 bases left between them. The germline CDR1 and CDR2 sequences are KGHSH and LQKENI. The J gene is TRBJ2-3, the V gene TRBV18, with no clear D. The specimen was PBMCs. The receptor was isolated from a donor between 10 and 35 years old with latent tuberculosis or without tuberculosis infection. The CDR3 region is CASSPTDTQYF. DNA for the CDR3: TGTGCCAGCTCTCCGACAGATACGCAGTATTTT. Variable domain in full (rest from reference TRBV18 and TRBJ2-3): NAGVMQNPRHLVRRRGQEARLRCSPMKGHSHVYWYRQLPEEGLKFMVYLQKENIIDESGMPKERFSAEFPKEGPSILRIQQVVRGDSAAYFCASSPTDTQYFGPGTRLTVL.